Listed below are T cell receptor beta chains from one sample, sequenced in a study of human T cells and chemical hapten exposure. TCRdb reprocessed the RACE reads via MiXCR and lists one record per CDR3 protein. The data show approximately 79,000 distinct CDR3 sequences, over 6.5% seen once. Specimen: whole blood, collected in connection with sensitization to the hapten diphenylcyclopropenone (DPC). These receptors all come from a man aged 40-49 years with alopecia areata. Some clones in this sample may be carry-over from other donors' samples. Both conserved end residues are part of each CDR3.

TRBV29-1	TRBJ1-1	CSVTGQNMNTEAFF
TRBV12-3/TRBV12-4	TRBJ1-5	CASSLASGSYQPQHF
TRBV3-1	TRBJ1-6	CASSSVPAGPSPLHF
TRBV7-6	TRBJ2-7	CASSHPTLTSGAYEQYF
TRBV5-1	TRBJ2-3	CASSWTSGSSSRSTDTQYF
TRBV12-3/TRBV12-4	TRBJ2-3	CASRGRRSAGSTDTQYF
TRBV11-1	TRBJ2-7	CASSLGVSSGEQYF
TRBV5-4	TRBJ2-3	CASSTGQGPNGDTQYF
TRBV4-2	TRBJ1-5	CASSQPDRRYSNQPQHF
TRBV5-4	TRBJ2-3	CASHGTDTQYF
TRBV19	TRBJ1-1	CASSPRGARNTEAFF
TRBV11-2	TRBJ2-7	CASSSWQGLYEQYF
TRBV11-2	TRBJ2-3	CASSFRQTDTQYF
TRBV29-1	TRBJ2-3	CSVDHVDTQYF
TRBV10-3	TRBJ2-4	CAISESVASREYF
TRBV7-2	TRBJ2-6	CASSLAGTNSGANVLTF
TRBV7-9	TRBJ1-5	CASSFTSNQPQHF
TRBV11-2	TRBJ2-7	CASSPYRGYEQYF
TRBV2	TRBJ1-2	CASRFIGRTLTYGYTF
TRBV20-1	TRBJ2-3	CSASRGGSTDTQYF
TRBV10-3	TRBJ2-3	CAISDRGGDTQYF
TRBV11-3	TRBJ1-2	CASSFGTGPNYGYTF
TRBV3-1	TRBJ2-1	CASSQSGAVPEQFF
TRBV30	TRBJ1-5	CAWSAPGQVGQPQHF
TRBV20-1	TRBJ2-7	CSAPGQGAGEQYF
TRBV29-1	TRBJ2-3	CSVVAGVSDTQYF
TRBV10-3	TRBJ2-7	CASWTGVYEQYF
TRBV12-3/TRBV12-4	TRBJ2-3	CASSFSAGGGDTQYF
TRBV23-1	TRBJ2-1	CASRAPTTDHEQFF
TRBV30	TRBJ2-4	CAWSVAGGGRIRNIQYF
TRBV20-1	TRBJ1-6	CSAPDNRDNSPLHF
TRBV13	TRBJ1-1	CASSLDRGYGTEAFF
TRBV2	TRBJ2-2	CASSGPNTGELFF
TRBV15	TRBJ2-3	CATSRDSLPRADTQYF
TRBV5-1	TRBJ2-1	CASSSLGAGAGNEQFF
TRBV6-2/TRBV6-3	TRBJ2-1	CASSYSSRKQSSYNEQFF
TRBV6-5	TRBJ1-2	CASSLQGNYGYTF
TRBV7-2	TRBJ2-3	CASSSNFLNTQYF
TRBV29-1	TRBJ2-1	CSVQPVGQSYNEQFF
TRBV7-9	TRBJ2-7	CASVTHGTGLYEQYF
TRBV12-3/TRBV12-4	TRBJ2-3	CASSTWTASTDTQYF
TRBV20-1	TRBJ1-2	CSAIGESYGYTF
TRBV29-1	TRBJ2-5	CSAQGLETQYF
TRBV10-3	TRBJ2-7	CAISPPMARSSEQYF
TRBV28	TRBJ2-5	CASSPRREGETQYF
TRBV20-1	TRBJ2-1	CSASGGNEQFF
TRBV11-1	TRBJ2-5	CASSKTSRTKETQYF
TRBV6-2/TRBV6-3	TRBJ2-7	CASSSTGTGHYEQYF
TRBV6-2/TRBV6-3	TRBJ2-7	CASNDDRALIYEQYF
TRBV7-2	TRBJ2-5	CASSDGTSGQETQYF
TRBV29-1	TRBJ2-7	CSGQGSRYEQYF
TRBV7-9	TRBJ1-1	CASSSQGTEAFF
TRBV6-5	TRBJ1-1	CASSPGDRPTEAFF
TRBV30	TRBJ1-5	CAWSVPRRNQPQHF
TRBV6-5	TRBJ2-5	CASSYSIRETQYF
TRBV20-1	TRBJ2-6	CSPGEPGANVLTF
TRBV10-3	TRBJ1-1	CAIRSSTGANTEAFF
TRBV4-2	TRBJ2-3	CASIQAGRTDTQYF